The sequence of this T cell receptor beta chain was determined in a study of blood T cell repertoires in COVID-19. Across the whole study: Acute-phase and convalescent COVID-19 samples originated in the United States, Italy and Spain. Sample material is recorded as cDNA or gDNA derived from T cells, B-cell-depleted T cells, or PBMCs.

The assay was immunoSEQ multiplex PCR, and TCRdb's table has in-frame clones only and misses some. The table has approximately 90,000 clones, roughly 85% seen once. The CDR3 extends over 15 amino acids. J gave up 7 bases and V 4 bases, and 5 bases lay outside the gene matches. Germline assignment: CDR1 MGHRA and CDR2 YSYEKL. Sequencing was carried out using peripheral blood. The chain joins TRBV4-1 to TRBJ1-6; 9 bases line up with TRBD1. This receptor was identified in a man older than 75 with acute or convalescent COVID-19. CDR3 nucleotides: TGCGCCAGCAGCCCAGGACAGGGGCCCAATTCACCCCTCCACTTT. The encoded protein is CASSPGQGPNSPLHF.